These 14 T cell receptor beta chains came from one sample sequenced in a study of CD8+ T cells in alopecia areata. RNA was extracted and reverse transcribed into cDNA as the sequencing template. Produced via immunoSEQ multiplex PCR; TCRdb's table is partial and in-frame only. The table lists about 160,000 clones, about three fifths of them singletons. As to treatment: oral pan-JAK inhibitor, 5-10 mg twice daily. The sample was CD4+ T cells sorted from blood, taken at week 4, from a patient treated with tofacitinib. Source of these receptors: a human donor with alopecia areata.

This clone turned up a few times. The DNA for the CDR3 is TGTGCCAGTAGTATTAGGGACAGTCGGAGCTCCTACAATGAGCAGTTCTTC. Translating it yields CASSIRDSRSSYNEQFF. The chain couples TRBV19 to TRBJ2-1; the match to TRBD1 covers 7 bases. This CDR3 contains 17 residues. Germline loops: CDR1 LNHDA, CDR2 SQIVND (reference sequence). V was pared by 3 bases and J by 0 bases, with 8 bases of the junction left unmatched.

The gene calls are TRBV30 and TRBJ2-5, with D unresolved. V was pared by 0 bases and J by 1 base, with 12 bases between. The CDR3 is made up of 15 amino acids. CDR1 GTSNPN and CDR2 SVGIG come from the germline V gene (reference sequence). The CDR3 reads CAWSVQRSSQETQYF. The CDR3 DNA sequence: TGTGCCTGGAGTGTACAGAGGTCGTCCCAAGAGACCCAGTACTTC.

This clone was counted a few times. The chain couples TRBV27 to TRBJ2-2, with a weak D call TRBD1 (6 bases). CDR1 is MNHEY and CDR2 is SMNVEV in the germline V gene (reference sequence). Between the trimmed V and J ends, which lost 9 bases and 8 bases, there was a span of 16 bases. The CDR3 runs 13 residues. CDR3 loop: CASSGTPWGELFF. CDR3 bases: TGTGCCAGTTCCGGGACACCCTGGGGGGAGCTGTTTTTT.

The chain is built from TRBV2 and TRBJ1-6; the D gene is possibly TRBD1 (6 bases). The CDR3 sequence is 14 residues long. Trimming cost V 1 base and J 11 bases, with 12 bases left between them. Germline loops: CDR1 SNHLY, CDR2 FYNNEI. CDR3 sequence: CASSEGQVETPLHF. CDR3 DNA: TGTGCCAGCAGTGAAGGACAGGTTGAGACACCCCTCCACTTT.

The rearrangement links TRBV5-6 to TRBJ1-5, with 9 bases that match TRBD1. Losses at the gene ends were 3 bases for V and 2 bases for J; bases not matched to a gene: 6. The CDR3 has 16 amino acids. The germline CDR1 and CDR2 sequences are SGHDT and YYEEEE. In nucleotides, the CDR3 is TGTGCCAGCAGCTCGGACAGGGGAGGAGGCAATCAGCCCCAGCATTTT. It translates to CASSSDRGGGNQPQHF.

A note on this clone: Other DNA sequences of this sample code for an identical CDR3. The gene calls are TRBV5-6 and TRBJ1-5; D not resolved. Trimming shortened V by 1 base and J by 6 bases, and 5 bases separated the two germline ends. This CDR3 contains 12 residues. Germline CDR1 is SGHDT and CDR2 is YYEEEE. The CDR3, as DNA: TGTGCCAGCAGCTTGACTGGTCAGCCCCAGCATTTT. The encoded protein is CASSLTGQPQHF.

The chain couples TRBV5-1 to TRBJ2-2; 7 nucleotides align to TRBD2. J lost 7 bases, V lost 6 bases, and 15 bases had no gene match. CDR1 and CDR2 (germline): SGHRS, YFSETQ. The CDR3 has 16 amino acids. In DNA form, the CDR3 reads TGCGCCAGCACCGGTGGACTAGTAATTGGTAGCGGGGAGCTGTTTTTT. It is translated as CASTGGLVIGSGELFF.

This sequence joins TRBV7-2 and TRBJ2-4, with 8 bases identical to TRBD1. Germline V lookup: CDR1 SGHTA, CDR2 FQGNSA. The CDR3 extends over 13 amino acids. Germline trimming cut 1 base from V and 7 bases from J; bases unmatched to any gene: 0. The CDR3 nucleotides read TGTGCCAGCAGCTTAGGGACAGGGAACATTCAGTACTTC. Protein: CASSLGTGNIQYF. The variable domain in full, completed from reference TRBV7-2 and TRBJ2-4, reads GAGVSQSPSNKVTEKGKDVELRCDPISGHTALYWYRQSLGQGLEFLIYFQGNSAPDKSGLPSDRFSAERTGGSVSTLTIQRTQQEDSAVYLCASSLGTGNIQYFGAGTRLSVL.

The DNA of the CDR3 is TGTGCCAGTAGTATCCCCGGACGGCTCAGCTCCTACAATGAGCAGTTCTTC. Protein sequence: CASSIPGRLSSYNEQFF. The gene calls are TRBV19 and TRBJ2-1; the D is unclear. This CDR3 is built from 17 residues. With 3 bases removed from V and 0 bases from J, the gap between germline ends came to 15 bases. Looked up from germline, CDR1 is LNHDA and CDR2 is SQIVND (reference sequence).

This clone was recorded only once. V gene TRBV4-1 combines with J gene TRBJ2-5; D remains ambiguous. Germline V lookup: CDR1 MGHRA, CDR2 YSYEKL. This CDR3 is 14 amino acids long. V dropped 1 base and J dropped 2 bases, with 8 bases sitting between them. The CDR3 nucleotides read TGCGCCAGCAGCCAAGTTGACGGGCAAGAGACCCAGTACTTC. Amino acids: CASSQVDGQETQYF.

This chain links TRBV4-1 with TRBJ1-5; no clear D. This CDR3 comprises 15 residues. Trimming removed 1 base from V and 5 bases from J, with 12 bases in between. CDR1 is MGHRA and CDR2 is YSYEKL in the germline V gene. The CDR3 region is CASSQAPFPDQPQHF. CDR3 DNA sequence: TGCGCCAGCAGCCAAGCCCCATTTCCAGATCAGCCCCAGCATTTT.

This clone was seen a few times. The chain joins TRBV6-1 to TRBJ1-2; 11 bases are a match to TRBD1. The CDR3 is made up of 15 amino acids. CDR1 and CDR2 from the germline V gene are MNHNS and SASEGT. With 6 bases clipped from V and 2 bases from J, the junction kept 5 bases outside the gene matches. CDR3 nucleotides: TGTGCCAGCAGGATACGGACAGGGGGCAACTATGGCTACACCTTC. Translation: CASRIRTGGNYGYTF.

A note on this clone: One end of the junction fails to match germline, which may point to a read error. This chain joins TRBV2 and TRBJ2-1, with 9 positions matching TRBD2. CDR1 SNHLY and CDR2 FYNNEI come from the germline V gene. The CDR3 loop spans 11 amino acids. CDR3 residues: CASSITSGSLF. The CDR3, as DNA: TGTGCCAGCAGTATTACTAGCGGGTCCCTCTTC.

The chain uses TRBV18 and TRBJ1-5; D remains unclear. Looked up from germline, CDR1 is KGHSH and CDR2 is LQKENI. The CDR3 runs to 15 residues. Trimming cost V 0 bases and J 1 base, with 7 bases left between them. The CDR3 loop reads CASSPPGSSNQPQHF. The CDR3 bases are TGTGCCAGCTCACCACCAGGTTCCAGCAATCAGCCCCAGCATTTT.